This TCR beta chain comes out of a study of naive and memory T cell subsets. CD8 T cells were positively selected from what remained after CD4 positive selection. Both TRBC1 and TRBC2 were covered by a beta constant-region primer of two equimolar oligonucleotides. TCRdb processed the UMI-ligation and nested PCR reads anew with MiXCR; each CDR3 protein has one entry. This sample yields under 35,000 distinct CDR3 sequences, of which around 10% are seen a single time; approximately 15% belongs to the top ten. This clonotype was detected many times. The sequence was collected from a human donor in good health. Source material: effector memory CD4+ T cells from blood. As to subset: effector memory, CD45RA- CD27-.

The CDR3 here is CSAPGGGGPGNTIYF. CDR3 nucleotide sequence: TGCAGTGCCCCCGGGGGAGGGGGCCCAGGAAACACCATATATTTT. The chain employs TRBV20-1 and TRBJ1-3; TRBD1 agrees at 7 bases. Trimming took 6 bases from V and 4 from J; bases not matched to a gene: 12. The CDR3 spans 15 residues. Germline values: CDR1 DFQATT, CDR2 SNEGSKA (reference sequence).